This is a list of T cell receptor beta chains from one sample in a study of blood T cell repertoires in COVID-19. The repertoire was sequenced with immunoSEQ multiplex PCR; TCRdb's copy has only in-frame clones and lacks some. The sample holds about 150,000 clones, 65% to 90% seen once. Sequenced sample: peripheral blood. These receptors came from a man between 65 and 85 years old with acute or convalescent COVID-19. The CDR3 runs from the conserved cysteine through the conserved F or W. D genes are given only for firm matches. A row's size may be missing; if present it is once, few, many or a size class.

size	D	J	V	CDR3	DNA
.	TRBD2	TRBJ2-3	TRBV13	CASSSAGMVADTQYF	TGTGCCAGCAGCTCAGCGGGGATGGTGGCAGATACGCAGTATTTT
.	TRBD2	TRBJ2-3	TRBV19	CASSIRSGRGSMDTQYF	TGTGCCAGTAGTATACGGAGCGGGAGAGGGTCGATGGATACGCAGTATTTT
.	.	TRBJ2-1	TRBV24-1	CATSVQGRVNEQFF	TGTGCCACCAGTGTTCAGGGGAGGGTCAATGAGCAGTTCTTC
.	TRBD1	TRBJ2-6	TRBV7-3	CASSPHLTGASGANVLTF	TGTGCCAGCAGCCCCCACCTGACAGGGGCTTCTGGGGCCAACGTCCTGACTTTC
.	TRBD2	TRBJ2-7	TRBV19	CASSIALNRIGTSAYEQYF	TGTGCCAGTAGTATAGCGCTGAACAGAATCGGGACTAGCGCTTACGAGCAGTACTTC
.	.	TRBJ2-2	TRBV5-1	CASSLSSGYTGELFF	TGCGCCAGCAGCTTGTCTTCGGGGTACACCGGGGAGCTGTTTTTT
few	.	TRBJ1-6	TRBV7-2	CASSSVSSYNSPLHF	TGTGCCAGCAGTTCGGTTAGCTCCTATAATTCACCCCTCCACTTT
.	.	TRBJ2-7	TRBV4-3	CASSQELGTPSYEQYF	TGCGCCAGCAGCCAAGAACTAGGGACACCTTCCTACGAGCAGTACTTC
.	.	TRBJ1-6	TRBV19	CATWDTRTGSPLHF	TGTGCCACCTGGGACACCCGGACGGGTTCACCCCTCCACTTT
.	.	TRBJ1-1	TRBV5-1	CASSPGGGRNTEAFF	TGCGCCAGCAGCCCCGGGGGAGGGAGGAACACTGAAGCTTTCTTT
once	.	TRBJ2-5	TRBV2	CASSEALGGGRETQYF	TGTGCCAGCAGTGAAGCGCTTGGGGGCGGGCGAGAGACCCAGTACTTC
.	.	TRBJ2-5	TRBV7-6	CASSLARGGQETQYF	TGTGCCAGCAGCTTAGCGAGGGGAGGCCAAGAGACCCAGTACTTC
many	.	TRBJ2-1	TRBV4-3	CASSQVGGSYNEQFF	TGCGCCAGCAGCCAAGTGGGGGGCTCCTACAATGAGCAGTTCTTC
once	.	TRBJ2-2	TRBV24-1	CATSRAGITTGELFF	TGTGCCACCTCTAGGGCGGGGATAACCACCGGGGAGCTGTTTTTT
.	.	TRBJ2-5	TRBV21-1	CASSKEAASQETQYF	TGTGCCAGCAGCAAGGAAGCGGCATCCCAAGAGACCCAGTACTTC
.	.	TRBJ2-3	TRBV6-5	CASSYRSTDTQYF	TGTGCCAGCAGTTACCGTAGCACAGATACGCAGTATTTT
.	.	TRBJ2-7	TRBV27	CASSVREGVSYEQYF	TGTGCCAGCAGTGTCAGGGAGGGGGTCTCCTACGAGCAGTACTTC
.	.	TRBJ1-5	TRBV27	CASSFSPPGNQPQHF	TGTGCCAGCAGTTTTAGCCCCCCGGGCAATCAGCCCCAGCATTTT
.	TRBD2	TRBJ2-1	TRBV18	CASSPLAGGGSNEQFF	TGTGCCAGCTCACCATTAGCGGGAGGAGGATCGAATGAGCAGTTCTTC
.	TRBD1	TRBJ2-7	TRBV7-8	CASSLRPGTENEQYF	TGTGCCAGCAGCTTAAGGCCCGGGACAGAAAACGAGCAGTACTTC
.	.	TRBJ2-1	TRBV4-3	CASSQEQGYYNEQFF	TGCGCCAGCAGCCAAGAACAGGGTTACTACAATGAGCAGTTCTTC
.	.	TRBJ1-1	TRBV19	CASSPRTNTEAFF	TGTGCCAGTAGTCCACGGACTAACACTGAAGCTTTCTTT
once	TRBD1	TRBJ1-2	TRBV3-1/TRBV3-2	CASSQGLGQALGYTF	TGTGCCAGCAGCCAAGGTCTTGGACAGGCGTTGGGCTACACCTTC
.	TRBD1	TRBJ1-2	TRBV7-9	CASSRRDRGYGYTF	TGTGCCAGCAGCCGCCGGGACAGGGGGTATGGCTACACCTTC
few	TRBD1	TRBJ2-7	TRBV2	CASSVKTGVPYEQYF	TGTGCCAGCAGTGTAAAAACAGGGGTTCCCTACGAGCAGTACTTC
.	TRBD1	TRBJ2-6	TRBV7-9	CASSSPGQGASSGANVLTF	TGTGCCAGCAGCTCACCGGGACAGGGCGCAAGCTCTGGGGCCAACGTCCTGACTTTC
.	.	TRBJ2-2	TRBV2	CASSVGGNTGELFF	TGTGCCAGCAGTGTGGGAGGGAACACCGGGGAGCTGTTTTTT
.	.	TRBJ2-2	TRBV6-6	CASSRGGTGELFF	TGTGCCAGCAGCAGGGGCGGGACCGGGGAGCTGTTTTTT
.	TRBD2	TRBJ2-1	TRBV29-1	CSVGTSISYNEQFF	TGCAGCGTTGGGACTAGCATCTCCTACAATGAGCAGTTCTTC
.	.	TRBJ2-3	TRBV30	CAWRGGSTDTQYF	TGTGCCTGGAGGGGGGGTAGCACAGATACGCAGTATTTT
.	TRBD1	TRBJ2-5	TRBV25-1	CASSRQQGETQYF	TGTGCCAGCAGTAGACAACAGGGGGAGACCCAGTACTTC
.	.	TRBJ2-3	TRBV7-8	CASSLARDRLSTDTQYF	TGTGCCAGCAGCTTAGCTCGCGACAGGCTTAGCACAGATACGCAGTATTTT
.	TRBD2	TRBJ2-2	TRBV7-2	CASSPAGGPSTGELFF	TGTGCCAGCAGCCCGGCGGGAGGGCCGTCCACCGGGGAGCTGTTTTTT
.	TRBD1	TRBJ1-1	TRBV5-1	CASSSRDSNTEAFF	TGCGCCAGCAGCAGCCGGGACAGTAACACTGAAGCTTTCTTT
once	TRBD2	TRBJ2-1	TRBV11-3	CASSLGLIAGGNEQFF	TGTGCCAGCAGCTTAGGACTGATAGCGGGAGGAAATGAGCAGTTCTTC
.	.	TRBJ2-3	TRBV6-1	CASSEEGVATQYF	TGTGCCAGCAGTGAAGAGGGAGTGGCTACGCAGTATTTT
.	TRBD1	TRBJ2-7	TRBV19	CASSRGQGSYEQYF	TGTGCCAGTAGTAGGGGACAGGGGAGCTACGAGCAGTACTTC
.	.	TRBJ2-3	TRBV5-4	CAISGGTPRTDTQYF	TGTGCTATTTCCGGGGGGACACCCCGCACAGATACGCAGTATTTT
many	.	TRBJ1-1	TRBV19	CASSANRDTEAFF	TGTGCCAGTAGTGCCAATCGAGACACTGAAGCTTTCTTT
once	TRBD2	TRBJ2-7	TRBV28	CASSLLKGTSDHYEQYF	TGTGCCAGCAGTTTACTGAAAGGGACTAGCGACCACTACGAGCAGTACTTC
.	TRBD2	TRBJ2-5	TRBV5-4	CASSFPSGRSQETQYF	TGTGCCAGCAGCTTCCCTAGCGGGAGGTCCCAAGAGACCCAGTACTTC
.	.	TRBJ2-2	TRBV6-4	CASRSTGFPGELFF	TGTGCCAGCAGATCGACAGGTTTTCCCGGGGAGCTGTTTTTT
once	TRBD1	TRBJ2-2	TRBV29-1	CSVVWGQGDTGELFF	TGCAGCGTTGTTTGGGGACAGGGGGACACCGGGGAGCTGTTTTTT
.	TRBD1	TRBJ2-5	TRBV10-3	CAISDQIPGQGSGTQYF	TGTGCCATCAGTGACCAAATACCGGGACAGGGGTCGGGGACCCAGTACTTC
.	TRBD1	TRBJ2-3	TRBV18	CASSPGTGESDTQYF	TGTGCCAGCTCACCCGGGACAGGGGAGTCAGATACGCAGTATTTT
.	TRBD2	TRBJ2-7	TRBV7-8	CASSLEAGDHEQYF	TGTGCCAGCAGCTTAGAGGCGGGGGATCACGAGCAGTACTTC
.	TRBD2	TRBJ2-1	TRBV5-1	CASSLGAASGNPYNEQFF	TGCGCCAGCAGCTTGGGTGCGGCTAGCGGGAACCCCTACAATGAGCAGTTCTTC
.	TRBD1	TRBJ2-1	TRBV2	CASSTRQGGHNEQFF	TGTGCCAGCAGTACCCGACAGGGTGGCCACAATGAGCAGTTCTTC
.	.	TRBJ2-1	TRBV24-1	CATSSTVRGNEQFF	TGTGCCACCAGTTCAACTGTGCGCGGAAATGAGCAGTTCTTC
once	TRBD2	TRBJ2-1	TRBV7-9	CASSLPGRAMDEQFF	TGTGCCAGCAGCTTACCCGGGAGGGCCATGGATGAGCAGTTCTTC
.	TRBD1	TRBJ2-7	TRBV18	CASSPRTGRSNEQYF	TGTGCCAGCTCGCCTCGGACAGGTCGTTCCAACGAGCAGTACTTC